One sample yielded the 24 T cell receptor beta chains listed below, sequenced in a study of blood T cells in healthy people across ages. A J-beta primer mix and a sample-barcoded 5' primer were used in a second PCR of roughly 6 to 12 cycles. TCRdb processed the 5' RACE reads anew with MiXCR; each CDR3 protein has one entry. The sample lists about 810,000 distinct CDR3 sequences, around 36% occurring once. Material for sequencing was blood. The receptors were gathered from a man between 18 and 35 years old in good health.

The chain recombines TRBV11-2 with TRBJ2-5; possibly TRBD2 for D (5 bases). The end of the DNA fits TRBJ2-7 better, so the J call may be wrong. The CDR3 totals 13 residues. Germline lookup yields CDR1 SGHAT and CDR2 FQNNGV. This chain's CDR3 is CASSLGSQYEQYF. DNA of the CDR3: TGTGCCAGCAGCCTGGGGAGCCAGTACGAGCAGTACTTC.

In this sample, this clonotype turned up many times. The chain uses TRBV12-3 or TRBV12-4 and TRBJ1-2, with TRBD1 matching over 10 bases. The CDR3 is made up of 16 amino acids. The junction had 10 bases not matched to a gene; V was cut back by 4 bases and J by 5 bases. The CDR3 loop reads CASSSETGGERYGYTF. CDR3 nucleotides: TGTGCCAGCAGTTCCGAGACAGGGGGCGAGAGATATGGCTACACCTTC.

This clonotype was recorded only once. The gene calls are TRBV6-1 and TRBJ1-1; D remains unclear. Trimming took 5 bases from V and 3 from J, leaving 16 bases between them. The CDR3 length is 15 residues. The germline gives CDR1 MNHNS, CDR2 SASEGT. CDR3 region: CASSPYEYLDTEAFF. The CDR3 nucleotides are TGTGCCAGCAGTCCTTATGAGTATCTGGACACTGAAGCTTTCTTT.

Remarks on this clonotype: Germline is not matched at one junction end, which may reflect a read error. The chain joins TRBV20-1 to TRBJ1-4; 7 positions match TRBD1. Germline V gives CDR1 DFQATT, CDR2 SNEGSKA (reference sequence). The CDR3 spans 14 residues. CDR3 sequence reads: CSAPTGTANEELFF. CDR3 coding DNA: TGCAGTGCACCCACCGGGACAGCTAATGAAGAACTGTTTTTT.

The rearrangement joins TRBV18 to TRBJ1-1; weak D call: TRBD1 (5 bases). Trimming stripped 3 bases from V and 7 bases from J, with 15 bases between. The germline V gene has CDR1 KGHSH and CDR2 LQKENI. The CDR3 has 14 amino acids. The CDR3 is CASSPAVQGVEAFF. The CDR3 DNA is TGTGCCAGCTCACCGGCCGTTCAGGGCGTTGAAGCTTTCTTT.

The rearrangement joins TRBV12-3 or TRBV12-4 to TRBJ1-2, with D maybe TRBD1 (6 bases). Trimming took off 5 bases at V and 8 bases at J, with 18 bases between the two ends. The CDR3 has 14 residues. CDR3 sequence (DNA): TGTGCCAGCAGTCAAGTCTTGGGGGCGCAGGGCTACACCTTC. Encoded protein: CASSQVLGAQGYTF.

As to this clonotype: The junction departs from germline at one end; a sequencing error may be responsible. The gene calls are TRBV29-1 and TRBJ2-7; D might be TRBD1 (5 bases). CDR3 length equals 13 residues. From germline, CDR1 is SQVTM and CDR2 ANQGSEA. CDR3 DNA sequence: TGCAGCGTGTGGCCGGACAACTCCCACGAGCAGTACTTC. This encodes CSVWPDNSHEQYF.

J is TRBJ2-3 and V is TRBV23-1, with D possibly matching TRBD2 (6 bases). TRBV23-1 is an open reading frame, and its role is uncertain. The CDR3 spans 14 residues. V gave up 8 bases and J gave up 2 bases, with 14 bases separating them. The CDR3 region is CASPPGESTDTQYF. In DNA form, the CDR3 reads TGCGCCAGCCCCCCGGGGGAGTCCACAGATACGCAGTATTTT.

In regard to this clonotype: With a much larger clone just one base away, this may be a read error. The CDR3 DNA follows: TGTGCCAGCAGGCCTCGGACAGGGGACAATGAGCAGTTCTTC. Its protein is CASRPRTGDNEQFF. The J gene is TRBJ2-1, the V gene TRBV12-3 or TRBV12-4, with 9 nucleotides matching TRBD1. This CDR3 region has 14 residues. The J segment lost 5 bases and the V segment lost 6 bases, leaving 5 bases of the junction unmatched.

The V gene is TRBV7-9, the J gene TRBJ2-7; D is perhaps TRBD1 (6 bases). Germline values: CDR1 SEHNR, CDR2 FQNEAQ (reference sequence). The CDR3 runs to 16 residues. V was shortened by 6 bases and J by 1 base, with 19 bases between the two germline ends. For the CDR3, the DNA is TGTGCCAGCAGGAGGATTGAGGGGACACCATCCTACGAGCAGTACTTC. The encoded protein is CASRRIEGTPSYEQYF.

The gene calls are TRBV7-2 and TRBJ2-7; 7 bases are shared with TRBD1. The J call is doubtful: the DNA matches TRBJ2-5 better. The CDR3 extends over 15 amino acids. Germline V gives CDR1 SGHTA, CDR2 FQGNSA. CDR3 in amino acids: CASSLARDSRGTQYF. The CDR3 DNA is TGTGCCAGCAGCTTAGCGAGGGACAGCAGAGGGACCCAGTACTTC.

The chain joins TRBV20-1 to TRBJ2-5; TRBD2 might be the D (6 bases). The CDR3 sequence is 14 residues long. Deletions cut 5 bases from V and 4 bases from J, with 17 bases between. CDR1 and CDR2 from the germline V gene are DFQATT and SNEGSKA (reference sequence). The CDR3 coding sequence is TGCAGTGCTCTCCTCCGGGACTGGCGAGAGACCCAGTACTTC. It encodes CSALLRDWRETQYF.

CDR3 in amino acids: CSARDRGVRGSPLHF. CDR3 sequence (DNA): TGCAGTGCTAGAGATCGGGGGGTTAGAGGTTCACCCCTCCACTTT. The chain recombines TRBV20-1 with TRBJ1-6, with D perhaps matching TRBD1 (5 bases). The CDR3 spans 15 residues. Germline lookup yields CDR1 DFQATT and CDR2 SNEGSKA (reference sequence). Trimming removed 0 bases from V and 9 bases from J, with 15 bases in between.

The chain uses TRBV28 and TRBJ1-2; D remains unclear. The CDR3 runs to 14 residues. V was clipped by 6 bases and J by 5 bases, with 16 bases between them. The germline CDR1 and CDR2 sequences are MDHEN and SYDVKM. CDR3 bases: TGTGCCAGCAGCTTACCCGGGAACAGTTATGGCTACACCTTC. Protein: CASSLPGNSYGYTF.

V and J are TRBV12-3 or TRBV12-4 and TRBJ1-6; D is ambiguous. With 4 bases removed from V and 9 bases from J, the gap between germline ends came to 10 bases. The CDR3 runs to 13 residues. The CDR3 sequence is CASSSSGGSPLHF. CDR3 DNA sequence: TGTGCCAGCAGTTCTTCAGGTGGTTCACCCCTCCACTTT.

The chain couples TRBV12-3 or TRBV12-4 to TRBJ2-3; D uncertain. V dropped 6 bases and J dropped 0 bases, with 10 bases sitting between them. The CDR3 covers 14 residues. The CDR3 region is CASRSRRSTDTQYF. CDR3 bases: TGTGCCAGCAGGTCGCGGCGGAGCACAGATACGCAGTATTTT.

The chain employs TRBV12-3 or TRBV12-4 and TRBJ1-2; 7 bases fit TRBD1. J gave up 2 bases and V 7 bases, and 10 bases lay outside the gene matches. This CDR3 contains 15 residues. The CDR3 loop is CASNSWDRRNYGYTF. The CDR3 nucleotides read TGTGCCAGCAACTCTTGGGACAGAAGAAACTATGGCTACACCTTC.

This clonotype was detected only a few times. The chain couples TRBV6-4 to TRBJ2-1, with D possibly TRBD2 on 5 matching bases. Per the germline V gene, CDR1 is MRHNA and CDR2 is SNTAGT. V was cut by 4 bases and J by 2 bases, with 12 bases left in between. The CDR3 is 15 residues long. For the CDR3, the DNA is TGTGCCAGCAGTGGACGGGAACTCGCCTACAATGAGCAGTTCTTC. The encoded protein is CASSGRELAYNEQFF.

The chain joins TRBV10-3 to TRBJ2-3; 8 bases map to TRBD2. Germline trimming cut 4 bases from V and 1 base from J; bases unmatched to any gene: 4. CDR3 size: 15 residues. The germline V gene encodes CDR1 ENHRY and CDR2 SYGVKD. Here the CDR3 reads CAISGSRGGTDTQYF. CDR3 in DNA: TGTGCCATCAGTGGATCGCGGGGGGGCACAGATACGCAGTATTTT.

This clonotype has a handful of counts. The chain combines TRBV4-1 with TRBJ1-5, with 8 bases that match TRBD1. The CDR3 spans 15 residues. Looked up from germline, CDR1 is MGHRA and CDR2 is YSYEKL. Losses at the gene ends were 4 bases for V and 1 base for J; bases not matched to a gene: 3. The CDR3 here is CASSRRTGSNQPQHF. In DNA form, the CDR3 reads TGCGCCAGCAGCCGCCGGACAGGGAGCAATCAGCCCCAGCATTTT.

In this sample, this clonotype turned up a few times. This may come from a read error, since a much larger clone is one base off. The CDR3 here is CASSPDRRSTDTQDF. The CDR3 DNA reads TGTGCCAGCAGCCCCGACAGGCGAAGCACAGATACGCAGGATTTT. The chain joins TRBV7-2 to TRBJ2-3; D perhaps matches TRBD1 (6 bases). The CDR3 runs 15 residues. Per germline, CDR1 SGHTA and CDR2 FQGNSA.

This clonotype showed up just a few times. This chain links TRBV6-2 or TRBV6-3 with TRBJ1-1; 7 bases fit TRBD1. This CDR3 region has 16 residues. With 2 bases clipped from V and 2 bases from J, the junction kept 8 bases outside the gene matches. Looked up from germline, CDR1 is MNHEY and CDR2 is SVGEGT. The CDR3 sequence: CASSYTPGQLNTEAFF. In DNA form, the CDR3 reads TGTGCCAGCAGTTACACGCCGGGACAGTTAAACACTGAAGCTTTCTTT.

This clonotype was observed a handful of times. The CDR3: CASSPDGVRGYGYTF. In DNA form, the CDR3 reads TGTGCCAGCAGTCCGGACGGTGTGCGTGGGTATGGCTACACCTTC. The rearrangement uses TRBV12-3 or TRBV12-4 and TRBJ1-2, with D uncertain. There are 15 residues in the CDR3. Trimming removed 5 bases at V and 5 bases at J, with 18 bases between.

This clonotype was picked up many times. The chain carries TRBV6-4 and TRBJ2-1; TRBD2 is a possible D gene (5 bases). The CDR3 sequence is 13 residues long. The V end lost 0 bases, the J end lost 5 bases, and 5 bases lay between the germline ends. The germline CDR1 and CDR2 sequences are MRHNA and SNTAGT. The CDR3 DNA reads as TGTGCCAGCAGTGACTCTAGCGACAATGAGCAGTTCTTC. Translated, it gives CASSDSSDNEQFF.